These 11 T cell receptor beta chains came from one sample sequenced in a study of cytomegalovirus exposure and HLA in healthy donors. Primers: 60 Vbeta forward and 13 Jbeta reverse. Sequenced by immunoSEQ multiplex PCR; TCRdb stores in-frame clones only, minus some. The sample includes 35,000 to 45,000 clones, over 55% seen only once; the top ten take approximately 12%. The sequenced sample consisted of PBMCs. The origin of the receptors is a man aged 60 to 75 in good health and CMV-seropositive.

DNA for the CDR3: TGTGCCAGCAGTTTATTAGCCCCGGTGTCTGGAAACACCATATATTTT. This sequence encodes CASSLLAPVSGNTIYF. The genes are TRBV27 and TRBJ1-3; no clear D gene. Between the trimmed V and J ends, which lost 1 base and 1 base, there was a span of 11 bases. The CDR3 totals 16 residues. From germline, CDR1 is MNHEY and CDR2 SMNVEV (reference sequence).

This clone was seen only once. J is TRBJ2-7 and V is TRBV10-1, with 11 nucleotides matching TRBD2. V was pared by 4 bases and J by 4 bases, with 0 bases of the junction left unmatched. Germline V gene data show CDR1 as WNHNN and CDR2 as SYGVQD (reference sequence). The CDR3 covers 13 residues. The CDR3, as DNA: TGCGCCAGCAGTGCTAGCGGGGGGTACGAGCAGTACTTC. Translated, it gives CASSASGGYEQYF.

This clone was seen more than once but under ten times. Other DNA sequences in this sample translate to the same CDR3. This chain uses TRBV19 with TRBJ1-1; the D gene is possibly TRBD1 (5 bases). This CDR3 region has 12 residues. Trimming pared 2 bases from V and 6 bases from J, leaving 7 bases between. Germline values: CDR1 LNHDA, CDR2 SQIVND (reference sequence). CDR3 in amino acids: CASSIRDSEAFF. As DNA, the CDR3 is TGTGCCAGTAGTATAAGGGACTCTGAAGCTTTCTTT. The whole variable domain, filled in from reference TRBV19 and TRBJ1-1, reads DGGITQSPKYLFRKEGQNVTLSCEQNLNHDAMYWYRQDPGQGLRLIYYSQIVNDFQKGDIAEGYSVSREKKESFPLTVTSAQKNPTAFYLCASSIRDSEAFFGQGTRLTVV.

V and J are TRBV7-2 and TRBJ2-7; D gene uncertain. The CDR3 sequence is 14 residues long. Germline values: CDR1 SGHTA, CDR2 FQGNSA. V lost 1 base and J 5 bases, leaving 12 bases between the germline ends. The CDR3 reads CASSLVSSINEQYF. CDR3 DNA: TGTGCCAGCAGCTTAGTATCCAGTATCAACGAGCAGTACTTC.

Only a few counts were recorded for this clone. The rearrangement links TRBV27 to TRBJ1-4; D is ambiguous. The CDR3 extends over 13 amino acids. Trimming removed 4 bases at V and 8 bases at J, with 11 bases between. CDR1 is MNHEY, CDR2 SMNVEV, per germline (reference sequence). CDR3 nucleotide sequence: TGTGCCAGCAGTTCCCGGGGAGAGGAAAAACTGTTTTTT. Translation: CASSSRGEEKLFF.

This chain connects TRBV18 to TRBJ1-5, with a possible D match to TRBD1 (6 bases). The CDR3 covers 15 residues. Germline V CDR1 and CDR2: KGHSH, LQKENI. Trimming pared 3 bases from V and 4 bases from J, leaving 13 bases between. The CDR3 nucleotides read TGTGCCAGCTCACCCACGGCCCAGGGGAATCAGCCCCAGCATTTT. This encodes CASSPTAQGNQPQHF.

The chain employs TRBV27 and TRBJ2-2; no definite D call. Trimming removed 2 bases from V and 6 bases from J, with 10 bases in between. CDR3 size: 14 residues. Germline V lookup: CDR1 MNHEY, CDR2 SMNVEV (reference sequence). The CDR3 is CASSLKQSPGELFF. The CDR3 bases are TGTGCCAGCAGTTTAAAGCAATCCCCCGGGGAGCTGTTTTTT.

The chain joins TRBV4-2 to TRBJ2-5, with 7 positions matching TRBD1. With V trimmed by 0 bases and J by 7 bases, 5 bases remained unmatched. In germline, CDR1 is LGHNA, CDR2 YNFKEQ. The CDR3 has 14 amino acids. CDR3 sequence (DNA): TGTGCCAGCAGCCAAGACTACAGGGGCGTGACCCAGTACTTC. This gives the protein CASSQDYRGVTQYF.

The rearrangement uses TRBV28 and TRBJ1-2; D is uncertain. The CDR3 has 16 amino acids. V was cut by 3 bases and J by 7 bases, with 21 bases left in between. From germline, CDR1 is MDHEN and CDR2 SYDVKM. CDR3 coding DNA: TGTGCCAGCAGTTTGGAAGTTGTAGGGAGTTCGGGTGGCTACACCTTC. Protein sequence: CASSLEVVGSSGGYTF.

The chain uses TRBV5-5 and TRBJ2-7; D might be TRBD1 (6 bases). This CDR3 contains 14 residues. V gave up 6 bases and J gave up 1 base, with 14 bases separating them. Germline CDR1 SGHKS, CDR2 YYEKEE (reference sequence). The CDR3 DNA is TGTGCCAGCAACCAAGAGGACAGTTCCTACGAGCAGTACTTC. Protein: CASNQEDSSYEQYF. Using reference TRBV5-5 and TRBJ2-7 for the parts outside the CDR3, the full variable domain is DAGVTQSPTHLIKTRGQQVTLRCSPISGHKSVSWYQQVLGQGPQFIFQYYEKEERGRGNFPDRFSARQFPNYSSELNVNALLLGDSALYLCASNQEDSSYEQYFGPGTRLTVT.

The V and J genes are TRBV5-1 and TRBJ2-7, with D hard to call. Per germline, CDR1 SGHRS and CDR2 YFSETQ. CDR3 length: 14 residues. The V gene lost 0 bases and the J gene lost 0 bases, with 7 bases spanning the gap. The CDR3 is CASSLGQSSYEQYF. CDR3 DNA sequence: TGCGCCAGCAGCTTGGGCCAGTCCTCCTACGAGCAGTACTTC.